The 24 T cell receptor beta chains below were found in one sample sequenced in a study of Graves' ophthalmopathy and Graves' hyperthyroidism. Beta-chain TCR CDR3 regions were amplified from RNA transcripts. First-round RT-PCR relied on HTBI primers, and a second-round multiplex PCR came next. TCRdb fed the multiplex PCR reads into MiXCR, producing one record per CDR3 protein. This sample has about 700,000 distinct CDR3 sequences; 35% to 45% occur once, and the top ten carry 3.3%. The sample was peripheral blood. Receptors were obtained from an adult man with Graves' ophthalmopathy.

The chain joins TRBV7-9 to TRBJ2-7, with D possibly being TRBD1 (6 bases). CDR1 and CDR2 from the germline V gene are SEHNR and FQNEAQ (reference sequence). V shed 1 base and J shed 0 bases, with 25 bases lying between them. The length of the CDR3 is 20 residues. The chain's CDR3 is CASSLVWGWNSPDSSYEQYF. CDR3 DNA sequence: TGTGCCAGCAGCTTAGTCTGGGGCTGGAACTCCCCGGACAGCTCCTACGAGCAGTACTTC.

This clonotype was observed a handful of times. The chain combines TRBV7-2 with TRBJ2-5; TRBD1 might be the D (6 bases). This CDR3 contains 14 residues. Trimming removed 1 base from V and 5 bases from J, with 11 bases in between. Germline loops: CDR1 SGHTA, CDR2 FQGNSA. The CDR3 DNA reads TGTGCCAGCAGCTTAGACCAGGGGCTCGAGACCCAGTACTTC. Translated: CASSLDQGLETQYF. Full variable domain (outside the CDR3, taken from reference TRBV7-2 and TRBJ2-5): GAGVSQSPSNKVTEKGKDVELRCDPISGHTALYWYRQSLGQGLEFLIYFQGNSAPDKSGLPSDRFSAERTGGSVSTLTIQRTQQEDSAVYLCASSLDQGLETQYFGPGTRLLVL.

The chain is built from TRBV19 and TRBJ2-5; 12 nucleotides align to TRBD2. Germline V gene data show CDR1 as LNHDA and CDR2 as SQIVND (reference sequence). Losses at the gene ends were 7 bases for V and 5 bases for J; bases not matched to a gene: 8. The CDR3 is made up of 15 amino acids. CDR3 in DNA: TGTGCCAGTATAGGTACCGGGACTAGCGGGGAGACCCAGTACTTC. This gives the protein CASIGTGTSGETQYF.

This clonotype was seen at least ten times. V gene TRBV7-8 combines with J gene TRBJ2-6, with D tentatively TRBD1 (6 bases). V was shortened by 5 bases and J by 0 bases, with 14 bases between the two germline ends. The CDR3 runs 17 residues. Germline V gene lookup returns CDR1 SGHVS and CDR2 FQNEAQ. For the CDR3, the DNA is TGTGCCAGCAGCGTACAGGGTGCTGGCTCTGGGGCCAACGTCCTGACTTTC. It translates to CASSVQGAGSGANVLTF.

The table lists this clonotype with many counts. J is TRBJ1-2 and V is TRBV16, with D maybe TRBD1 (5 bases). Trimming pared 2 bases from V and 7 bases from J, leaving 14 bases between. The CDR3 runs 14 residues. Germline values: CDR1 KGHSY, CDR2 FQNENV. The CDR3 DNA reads TGTGCCAGCAGCCAAAGGGAGGGGAGACGTGGCTACACCTTC. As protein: CASSQREGRRGYTF.

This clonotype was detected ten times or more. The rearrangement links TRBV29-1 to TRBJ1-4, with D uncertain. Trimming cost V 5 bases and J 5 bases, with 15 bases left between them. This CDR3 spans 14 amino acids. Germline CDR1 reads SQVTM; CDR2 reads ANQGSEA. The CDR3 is CSVQLGSGNEKLFF. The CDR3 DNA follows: TGCAGCGTTCAACTTGGGAGTGGAAATGAAAAACTGTTTTTT.

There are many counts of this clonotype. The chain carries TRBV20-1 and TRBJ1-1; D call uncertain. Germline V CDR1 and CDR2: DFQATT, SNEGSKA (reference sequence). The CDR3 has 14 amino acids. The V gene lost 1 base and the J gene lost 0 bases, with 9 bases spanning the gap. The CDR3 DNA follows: TGCAGTGCTAGAGCGGCCGGGATGAACACTGAAGCTTTCTTT. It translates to CSARAAGMNTEAFF.

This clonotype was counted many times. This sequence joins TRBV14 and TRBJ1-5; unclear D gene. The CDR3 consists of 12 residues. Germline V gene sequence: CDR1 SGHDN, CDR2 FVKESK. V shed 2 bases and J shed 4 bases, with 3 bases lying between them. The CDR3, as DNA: TGTGCCAGCAGCCAAACAAATCAGCCCCAGCATTTT. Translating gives CASSQTNQPQHF.

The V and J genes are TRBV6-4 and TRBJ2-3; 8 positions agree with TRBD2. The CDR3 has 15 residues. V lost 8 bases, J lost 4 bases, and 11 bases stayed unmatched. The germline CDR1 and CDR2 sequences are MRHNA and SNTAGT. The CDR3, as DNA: TGTGCCAGCGCCCCCGGGACTAGAGAGTCAGATACGCAGTATTTT. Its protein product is CASAPGTRESDTQYF.

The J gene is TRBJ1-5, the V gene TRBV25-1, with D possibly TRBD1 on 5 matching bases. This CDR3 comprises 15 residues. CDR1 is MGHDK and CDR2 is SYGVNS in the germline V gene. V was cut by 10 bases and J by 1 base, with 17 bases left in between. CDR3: CANVHLGASNQPQHF. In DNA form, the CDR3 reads TGTGCCAATGTTCACCTCGGGGCCAGCAATCAGCCCCAGCATTTT.

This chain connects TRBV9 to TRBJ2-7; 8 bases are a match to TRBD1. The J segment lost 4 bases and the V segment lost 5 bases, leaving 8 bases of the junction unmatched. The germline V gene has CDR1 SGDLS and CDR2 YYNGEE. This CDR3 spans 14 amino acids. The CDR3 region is CASSGPGGAYEQYF. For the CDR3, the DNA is TGTGCCAGCAGTGGTCCAGGGGGCGCTTACGAGCAGTACTTC.

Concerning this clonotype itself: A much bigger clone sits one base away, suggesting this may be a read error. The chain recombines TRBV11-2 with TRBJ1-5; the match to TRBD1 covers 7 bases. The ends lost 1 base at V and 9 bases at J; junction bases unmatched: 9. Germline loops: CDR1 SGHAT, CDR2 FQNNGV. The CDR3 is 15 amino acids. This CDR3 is CASSLAPGGGLPQHF. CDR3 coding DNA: TGTGCCAGCAGCTTAGCTCCAGGGGGAGGACTGCCCCAGCATTTT.

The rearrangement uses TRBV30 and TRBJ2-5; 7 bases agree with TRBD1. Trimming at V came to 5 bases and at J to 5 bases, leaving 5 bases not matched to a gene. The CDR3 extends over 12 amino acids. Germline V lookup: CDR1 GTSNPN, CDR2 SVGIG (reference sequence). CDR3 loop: CAWRDSSETQYF. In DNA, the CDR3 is TGTGCCTGGCGGGACAGCTCGGAGACCCAGTACTTC.

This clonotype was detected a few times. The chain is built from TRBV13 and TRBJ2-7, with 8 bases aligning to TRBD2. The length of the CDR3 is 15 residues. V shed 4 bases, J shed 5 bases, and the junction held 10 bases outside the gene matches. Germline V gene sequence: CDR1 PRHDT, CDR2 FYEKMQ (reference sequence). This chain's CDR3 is CASSSPGTSVHEQYF. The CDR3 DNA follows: TGTGCCAGCAGCTCACCCGGGACTAGTGTCCACGAGCAGTACTTC. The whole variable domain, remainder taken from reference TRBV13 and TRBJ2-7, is AAGVIQSPRHLIKEKRETATLKCYPIPRHDTVYWYQQGPGQDPQFLISFYEKMQSDKGSIPDRFSAQQFSDYHSELNMSSLELGDSALYFCASSSPGTSVHEQYFGPGTRLTVT.

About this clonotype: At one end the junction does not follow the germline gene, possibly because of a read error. The DNA for the CDR3 is TGTGCCAGCAGCTTATGGCGAGCGGGACCAGAGGGCGGCGGCTACACCTTC. This codes for CASSLWRAGPEGGGYTF. The chain joins TRBV27 to TRBJ1-2; weak D call: TRBD1 (5 bases). The germline CDR1 and CDR2 sequences are MNHEY and SMNVEV (reference sequence). This CDR3 region has 17 residues.

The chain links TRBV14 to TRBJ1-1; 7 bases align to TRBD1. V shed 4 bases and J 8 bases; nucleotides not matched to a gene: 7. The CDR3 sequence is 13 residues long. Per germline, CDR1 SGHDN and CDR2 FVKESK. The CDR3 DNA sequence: TGTGCCAGCAGCCTAACAGGGGCGGCCGAAGCTTTCTTT. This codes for CASSLTGAAEAFF.

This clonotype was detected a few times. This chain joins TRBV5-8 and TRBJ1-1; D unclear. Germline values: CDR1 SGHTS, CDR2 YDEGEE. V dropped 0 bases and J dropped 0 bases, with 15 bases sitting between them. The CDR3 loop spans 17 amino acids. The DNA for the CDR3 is TGTGCCAGCAGCTTGGTTGGTAGCACAATCATGAACACTGAAGCTTTCTTT. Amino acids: CASSLVGSTIMNTEAFF.

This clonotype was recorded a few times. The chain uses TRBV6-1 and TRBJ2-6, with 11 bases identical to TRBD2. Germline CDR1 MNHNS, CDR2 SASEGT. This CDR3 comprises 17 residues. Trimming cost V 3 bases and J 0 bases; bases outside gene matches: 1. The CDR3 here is CASSDSGGASGANVLTF. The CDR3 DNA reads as TGTGCCAGCAGTGATAGCGGGGGGGCCTCTGGGGCCAACGTCCTGACTTTC.

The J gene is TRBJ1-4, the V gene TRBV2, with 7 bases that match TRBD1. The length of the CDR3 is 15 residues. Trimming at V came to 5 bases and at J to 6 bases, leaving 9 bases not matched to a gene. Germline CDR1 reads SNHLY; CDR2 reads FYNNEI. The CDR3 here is CASSLYAGGDEKLFF. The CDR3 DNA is TGTGCCAGCAGTTTATACGCAGGGGGTGATGAAAAACTGTTTTTT.

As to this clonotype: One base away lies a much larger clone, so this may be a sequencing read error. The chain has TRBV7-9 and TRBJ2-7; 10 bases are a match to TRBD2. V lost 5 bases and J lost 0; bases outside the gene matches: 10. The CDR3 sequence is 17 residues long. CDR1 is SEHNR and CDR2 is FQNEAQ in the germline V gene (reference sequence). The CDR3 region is CASSTVLAGSSSYEQYF. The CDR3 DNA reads TGTGCCAGCAGCACGGTACTAGCGGGATCCTCCTCCTACGAGCAGTACTTC. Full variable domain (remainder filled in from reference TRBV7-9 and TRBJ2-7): DTGVSQNPRHKITKRGQNVTFRCDPISEHNRLYWYRQTLGQGPEFLTYFQNEAQLEKSRLLSDRFSAERPKGSFSTLEIQRTEQGDSAMYLCASSTVLAGSSSYEQYFGPGTRLTVT.

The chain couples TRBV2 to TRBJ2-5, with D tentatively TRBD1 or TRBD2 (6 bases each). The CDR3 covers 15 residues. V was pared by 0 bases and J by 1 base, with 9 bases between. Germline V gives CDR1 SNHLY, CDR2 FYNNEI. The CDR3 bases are TGTGCCAGCAGTGAAGCGAGGGGGGCCCAAGAGACCCAGTACTTC. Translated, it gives CASSEARGAQETQYF.

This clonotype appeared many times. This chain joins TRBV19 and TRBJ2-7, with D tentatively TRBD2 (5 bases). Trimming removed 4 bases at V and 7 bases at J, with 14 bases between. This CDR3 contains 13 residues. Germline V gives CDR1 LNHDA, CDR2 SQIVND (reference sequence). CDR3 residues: CASSTNGPGEQYF. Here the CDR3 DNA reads TGTGCCAGTAGTACCAACGGACCGGGGGAGCAGTACTTC. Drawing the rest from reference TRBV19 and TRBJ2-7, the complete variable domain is DGGITQSPKYLFRKEGQNVTLSCEQNLNHDAMYWYRQDPGQGLRLIYYSQIVNDFQKGDIAEGYSVSREKKESFPLTVTSAQKNPTAFYLCASSTNGPGEQYFGPGTRLTVT.

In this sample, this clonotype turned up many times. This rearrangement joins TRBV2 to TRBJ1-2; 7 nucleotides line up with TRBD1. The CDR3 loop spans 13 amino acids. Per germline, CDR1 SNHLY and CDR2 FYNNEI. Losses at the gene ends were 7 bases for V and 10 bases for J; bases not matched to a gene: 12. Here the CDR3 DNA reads TGTGCCAGCACCCGAAGGGGGCACGAGGACTACACCTTC. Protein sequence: CASTRRGHEDYTF.

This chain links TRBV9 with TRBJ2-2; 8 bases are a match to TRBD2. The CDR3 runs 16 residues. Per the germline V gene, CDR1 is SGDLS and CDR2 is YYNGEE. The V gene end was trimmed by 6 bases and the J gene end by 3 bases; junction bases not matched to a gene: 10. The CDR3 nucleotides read TGTGCCAGCACCCTCGGAGCTAGCGGGTACACCGGGGAGCTGTTTTTT. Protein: CASTLGASGYTGELFF. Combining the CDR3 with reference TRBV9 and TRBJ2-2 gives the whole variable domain DSGVTQTPKHLITATGQRVTLRCSPRSGDLSVYWYQQSLDQGLQFLIQYYNGEERAKGNILERFSAQQFPDLHSELNLSSLELGDSALYFCASTLGASGYTGELFFGEGSRLTVL.